This entry lists 3 T cell receptor beta chains sequenced from one sample in a study of identical twins. TCRdb re-analysed the 5' RACE reads in MiXCR, keeping a single row per CDR3 protein. Altogether roughly 1,500,000 distinct CDR3 sequences are present, 32% being singletons, with the ten largest covering about 0.27%. Sequenced material: cord blood. These receptors originate from a newborn girl in good health.

This clonotype has just a few counts. This may be a read error, as it is one base from a much larger clone. The V call is TRBV5-6, the J call TRBJ2-7; 8 bases fit TRBD1. V lost 2 bases, J lost 5 bases, and 3 bases stayed unmatched. CDR1 and CDR2 from the germline V gene are SGHDT and YYEEEE. The CDR3 runs 13 residues. As DNA, the CDR3 is TGTGCCAGCAGCTTCGGACAGGGCCACGAGCAGTACTTC. Translation: CASSFGQGHEQYF. Drawing the rest from reference TRBV5-6 and TRBJ2-7, the complete variable domain is DAGVTQSPTHLIKTRGQQVTLRCSPKSGHDTVSWYQQALGQGPQFIFQYYEEEERQRGNFPDRFSGHQFPNYSSELNVNALLLGDSALYLCASSFGQGHEQYFGPGTRLTVT.

The rearrangement links TRBV3-1 to TRBJ2-1, with TRBD2 matching over 11 bases. Near its end, the DNA agrees better with TRBJ2-7, so the J call may be wrong. The CDR3 runs to 19 residues. CDR1 is LGHDT, CDR2 YNNKEL, per germline (reference sequence). The CDR3 spells CASSLVAGGPASSYNEQYF. CDR3 bases: TGTGCCAGCAGCCTCGTAGCGGGGGGGCCTGCAAGCTCCTACAATGAGCAGTACTTC.

The chain uses TRBV6-4 and TRBJ1-1; D not resolved. CDR1 is MRHNA and CDR2 is SNTAGT in the germline V gene. The CDR3 has 12 amino acids. Trimming removed 2 bases from V and 11 bases from J, with 12 bases in between. The CDR3 here is CASSDRPERAFF. The CDR3, as DNA: TGTGCCAGCAGTGACCGACCCGAACGGGCTTTCTTT.